The table lists the clone carrying this T cell receptor (beta chain) with a count of one. Generated by immunoSEQ multiplex PCR, the TCRdb table keeps only in-frame clones and is missing some. The top ten clones hold around 2.3% of a sample with 150,000 to 200,000 clones, 88% of them seen once. The sample comes from a study of blood T cell repertoires in COVID-19. The sequence was collected from a man aged 65 to 85 with active or convalescent COVID-19. Sequencing used peripheral blood.

The CDR3 sequence: CASSVSGRAPDTQYF. The CDR3 DNA reads TGTGCCAGCAGCGTGAGCGGGAGGGCACCAGATACGCAGTATTTT. V and J are TRBV9 and TRBJ2-3; the match to TRBD2 covers 10 bases. This CDR3 has 15 residues. Trimming at V came to 2 bases and at J to 4 bases, leaving 4 bases not matched to a gene. Germline V gene lookup returns CDR1 SGDLS and CDR2 YYNGEE.